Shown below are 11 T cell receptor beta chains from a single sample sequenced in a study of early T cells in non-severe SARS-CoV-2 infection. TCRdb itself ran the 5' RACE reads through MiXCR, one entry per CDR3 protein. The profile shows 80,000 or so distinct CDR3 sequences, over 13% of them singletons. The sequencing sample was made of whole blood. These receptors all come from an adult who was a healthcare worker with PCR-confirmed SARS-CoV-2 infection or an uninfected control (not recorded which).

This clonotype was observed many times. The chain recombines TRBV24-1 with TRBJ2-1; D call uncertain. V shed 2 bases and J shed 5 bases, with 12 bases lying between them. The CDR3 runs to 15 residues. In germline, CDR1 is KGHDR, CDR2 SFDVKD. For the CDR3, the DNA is TGTGCCACCAGTGATTCCGGCAGAAGGAACAATGAGCAGTTCTTC. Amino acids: CATSDSGRRNNEQFF.

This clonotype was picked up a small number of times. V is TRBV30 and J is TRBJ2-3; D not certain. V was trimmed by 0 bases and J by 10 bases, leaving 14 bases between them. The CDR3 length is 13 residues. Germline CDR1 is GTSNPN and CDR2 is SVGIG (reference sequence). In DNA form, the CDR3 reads TGTGCCTGGAGTGTACAAGGATCTCGCCCGCAGTATTTT. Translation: CAWSVQGSRPQYF.

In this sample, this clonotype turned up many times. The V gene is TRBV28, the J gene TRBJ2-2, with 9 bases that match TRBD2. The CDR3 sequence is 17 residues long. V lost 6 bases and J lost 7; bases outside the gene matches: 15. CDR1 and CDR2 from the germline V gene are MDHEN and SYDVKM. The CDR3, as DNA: TGTGCCAGCAGGCCCCTTTCCGGTAGCGGGAGAGTCGGGGAGCTGTTTTTT. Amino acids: CASRPLSGSGRVGELFF.

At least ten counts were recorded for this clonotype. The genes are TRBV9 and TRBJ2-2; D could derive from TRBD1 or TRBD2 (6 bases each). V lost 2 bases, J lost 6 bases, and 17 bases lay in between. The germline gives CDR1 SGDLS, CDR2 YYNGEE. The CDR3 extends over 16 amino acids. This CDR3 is CASSVSVGGASGELFF. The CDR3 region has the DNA TGTGCCAGCAGCGTCTCGGTGGGGGGCGCATCCGGGGAGCTGTTTTTT.

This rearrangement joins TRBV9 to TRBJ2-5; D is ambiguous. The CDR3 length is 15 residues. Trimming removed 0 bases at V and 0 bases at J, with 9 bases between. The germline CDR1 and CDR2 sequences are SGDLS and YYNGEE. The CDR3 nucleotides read TGTGCCAGCAGCGTAGCCCCCGACCACCAAGAGACCCAGTACTTC. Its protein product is CASSVAPDHQETQYF.

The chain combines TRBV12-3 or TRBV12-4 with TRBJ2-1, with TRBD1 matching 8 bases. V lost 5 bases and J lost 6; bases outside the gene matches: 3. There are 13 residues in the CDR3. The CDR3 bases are TGTGCCAGCAGTCAGGGACAGGCCAATGAGCAGTTCTTC. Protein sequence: CASSQGQANEQFF.

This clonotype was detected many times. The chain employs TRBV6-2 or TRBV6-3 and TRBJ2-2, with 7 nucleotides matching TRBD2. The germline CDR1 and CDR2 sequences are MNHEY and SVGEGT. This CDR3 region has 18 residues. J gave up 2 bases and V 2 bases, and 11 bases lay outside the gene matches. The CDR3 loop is CASSYPLAVPKNTGELFF. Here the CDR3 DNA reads TGTGCCAGCAGTTACCCCCTAGCGGTACCCAAAAACACCGGGGAGCTGTTTTTT.

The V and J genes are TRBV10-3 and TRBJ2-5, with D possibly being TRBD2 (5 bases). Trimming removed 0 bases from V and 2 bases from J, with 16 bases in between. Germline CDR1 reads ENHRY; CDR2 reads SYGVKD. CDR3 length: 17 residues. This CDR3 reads CAISESLTIKLQETQYF. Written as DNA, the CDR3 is TGTGCCATCAGTGAGTCGTTGACTATAAAGTTACAAGAGACCCAGTACTTC.

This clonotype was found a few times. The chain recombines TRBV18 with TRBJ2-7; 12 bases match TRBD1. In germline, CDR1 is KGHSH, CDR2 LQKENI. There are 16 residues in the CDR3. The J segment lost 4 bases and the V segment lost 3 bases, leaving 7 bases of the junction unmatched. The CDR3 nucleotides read TGTGCCAGCTCACCTATGGGACAGGGGGCCGGGTACGAGCAGTACTTC. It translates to CASSPMGQGAGYEQYF.

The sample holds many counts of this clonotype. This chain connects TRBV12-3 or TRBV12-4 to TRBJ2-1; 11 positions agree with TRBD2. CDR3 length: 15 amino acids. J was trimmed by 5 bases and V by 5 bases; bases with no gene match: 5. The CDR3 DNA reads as TGTGCCAGCAGTAAACTAGCGGGGGCCGACAATGAGCAGTTCTTC. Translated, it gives CASSKLAGADNEQFF.

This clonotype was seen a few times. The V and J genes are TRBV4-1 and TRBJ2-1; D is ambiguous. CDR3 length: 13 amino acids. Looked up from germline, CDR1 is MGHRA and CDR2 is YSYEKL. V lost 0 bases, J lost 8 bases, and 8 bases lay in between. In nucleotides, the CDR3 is TGCGCCAGCAGCCAAGAGTTAGTCGATGAGCAGTTCTTC. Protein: CASSQELVDEQFF.